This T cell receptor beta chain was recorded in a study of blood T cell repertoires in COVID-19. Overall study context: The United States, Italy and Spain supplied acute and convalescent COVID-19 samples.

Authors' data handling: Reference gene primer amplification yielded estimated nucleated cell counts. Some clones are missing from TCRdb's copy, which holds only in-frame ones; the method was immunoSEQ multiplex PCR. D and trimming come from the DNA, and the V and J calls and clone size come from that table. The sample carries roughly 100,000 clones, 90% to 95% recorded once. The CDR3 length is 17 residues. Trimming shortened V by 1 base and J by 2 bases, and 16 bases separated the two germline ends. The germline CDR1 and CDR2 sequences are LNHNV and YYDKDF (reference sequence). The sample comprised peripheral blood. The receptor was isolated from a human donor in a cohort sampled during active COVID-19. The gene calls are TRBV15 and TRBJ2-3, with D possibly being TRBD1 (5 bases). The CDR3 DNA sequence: TGTGCCACCAGCAGAGGCGAGGAATGGGGCTTCACAGATACGCAGTATTTT. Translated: CATSRGEEWGFTDTQYF.